A selection of T cell receptor beta chains follows, all from one sample in a study of response to subunit inactivated influenza vaccine. TCRdb fed the RT-PCR reads into MiXCR, producing one record per CDR3 protein. The repertoire has under 550,000 distinct CDR3 sequences, more than 7% of them found once; the top ten carry 10% to 15%. This material consisted of PBMCs from blood, taken roughly 24 months after vaccination. Receptors were obtained from a man between 50 and 70 years old who received an inactivated influenza vaccine. Each CDR3 is given with its conserved first and last residue. The order of the fields is clone size, J gene, D gene, V gene, CDR3 DNA, CDR3 protein. The D gene is left open where the match is weak. Some rows have no size entry. The others give once, few or many, or a class for an expanded clone.

NA TRBJ2-2 NA TRBV5-5 TGTGCCAGCAGGTCGAAGTCTCTGTTTCCAAAGAACACCGGGGAGCTGTTTTTT CASRSKSLFPKNTGELFF
many TRBJ1-2 NA TRBV11-2 TGTGCCAGCAGCCCGCGTATGGCTTTAGACTATGGCTACACCTTC CASSPRMALDYGYTF
many TRBJ1-5 NA TRBV6-1 TGTGCCAGCAGGTTGGACGGTACCAATCAGCCCCAGCATTTT CASRLDGTNQPQHF
NA TRBJ1-5 NA TRBV15 TGTGCCACCAGCAGAGATCCAGGATTCAATCAGCCCCAGCATTTT CATSRDPGFNQPQHF
NA TRBJ2-1 TRBD2 TRBV29-1 TGCAGCGTTGGTGGCGGGAGTTTTCCGAATGAGCAGTTCTTC CSVGGGSFPNEQFF
few TRBJ2-1 NA TRBV4-3 TGCGCCAGCAGCCAAGATGGGTGGGGATACAATGAGCAGTTCTTC CASSQDGWGYNEQFF
few TRBJ2-2 TRBD2 TRBV5-4 TGTGCCAGCAGCACCGGACTAGCGGGGATGAACACCGGGGAGCTGTTTTTT CASSTGLAGMNTGELFF
NA TRBJ2-1 TRBD2 TRBV29-1 TGCAGCGTAGTCCGGGCCAGAGCGGGAAATGAACAGTTCTTC CSVVRARAGNEQFF
NA TRBJ1-2 TRBD1 TRBV5-1 TGCGCCAGCAGCTTCGGACAGGGAGGTAACTATGGCTACACCTTC CASSFGQGGNYGYTF
few TRBJ2-5 NA TRBV12-3/TRBV12-4 TGTGCCAGCACTCTGGGGGAGACCCAGTACTTC CASTLGETQYF